This entry features one TCR beta chain sequence. This specimen belongs to a study of post-analysis software for immune sequencing data. The V and J ends lost 2 bases and 3 bases respectively, with 11 bases between them. This CDR3 spans 14 amino acids. Germline CDR1 reads MDHEN; CDR2 reads SYDVKM. TCR beta libraries were prepared from cDNA with unique molecular identifiers. TCRdb reprocessed the PCR reads via MiXCR and lists one record per CDR3 protein. In the table there are about 160,000 distinct CDR3 sequences, around 36% of which are singletons. The sequence derives from a girl under 18 with multiple sclerosis. J is TRBJ2-7 and V is TRBV28, with D possibly matching TRBD1 (5 bases). The specimen comprised blood, sampled after autologous hematopoietic stem cell transplantation. In DNA form, the CDR3 reads TGTGCCAGCAGTTTAGAGTTGGGGCTCTACGAGCAGTACTTC. Residues: CASSLELGLYEQYF. Full variable domain (outside the CDR3, taken from reference TRBV28 and TRBJ2-7): DVKVTQSSRYLVKRTGEKVFLECVQDMDHENMFWYRQDPGLGLRLIYFSYDVKMKEKGDIPEGYSVSREKKERFSLILESASTNQTSMYLCASSLELGLYEQYFGPGTRLTVT.